This is a list of T cell receptor beta chains from one sample in a study of T cell repertoires in cytomegalovirus infection. Using its own MiXCR run on the reads, TCRdb lists one record per CDR3 protein. The table lists roughly 280,000 distinct CDR3 sequences, less than 9.5% of them singletons. The specimen was PBMCs. The source of these receptors is a human donor in good health (CMV status not recorded). Some clones in this sample may be carry-over from other donors' samples. Both conserved end residues are trimmed from each CDR3. The order of the fields is J gene, CDR3 length, V gene, CDR3 protein.

>TRBJ1-3|12|TRBV7-2
ASSSTPAGNTIY
>TRBJ2-7|11|TRBV28
ASTLAGAYEQY
>TRBJ2-5|11|TRBV20-1
SARLQGAKTQY
>TRBJ1-1|14|TRBV5-6
ASSLVPTGRNTEAF
>TRBJ1-5|16|TRBV23-1
ASSPNRLPGRSNQPQH
>TRBJ1-1|13|TRBV19
ASTDGGGRGTEAF
>TRBJ2-3|14|TRBV7-8
ASSFPWDSNTDTQY
>TRBJ2-7|13|TRBV7-2
ASSLEALVSYEQY
>TRBJ2-1|11|TRBV7-2
ASSAGLADEQF
>TRBJ1-1|12|TRBV19
ASSIGGADTEAF
>TRBJ1-1|13|TRBV28
ASRTFHRGNTEAF
>TRBJ1-5|11|TRBV7-2
ASSSSTGQPQH
>TRBJ2-7|13|TRBV7-2
ASSPQGQGLYEQY
>TRBJ2-7|14|TRBV7-8
ASSLEGGNLIYEQY
>TRBJ1-6|11|TRBV20-1
SAKGTANGPLH
>TRBJ2-1|8|TRBV9
ASSGDEQF
>TRBJ2-4|11|TRBV12-3/TRBV12-4
ANPTSGENIQY
>TRBJ2-1|12|TRBV6-6
ASSPAGGPSEQF
>TRBJ2-1|10|TRBV7-3
ASSLIANKQF
>TRBJ1-2|13|TRBV7-2
ASSLARFQVYGYT
>TRBJ2-6|14|TRBV19
ASSQFAISGANVLT
>TRBJ1-5|16|TRBV7-2
ASSLGRLAGNSNQPQH
>TRBJ1-1|11|TRBV29-1
SVAKGTNTEAF
>TRBJ2-7|14|TRBV12-3/TRBV12-4
ASSWGQLRSSYEQY
>TRBJ2-7|16|TRBV28
ASSLISSGTGASYEQY
>TRBJ2-7|15|TRBV10-3
AISSSSLVRGRNEQY
>TRBJ1-2|17|TRBV7-6
ASSLASGTGGAWSYGYT
>TRBJ1-5|13|TRBV25-1
ASSDQLGSNQPQH
>TRBJ2-7|14|TRBV28
ASSPLGTGNRYEQY
>TRBJ1-1|9|TRBV7-2
ASRSGGVAF
>TRBJ1-1|12|TRBV28
ASSLAGSNTEAF
>TRBJ1-2|12|TRBV7-9
ASSSTGNAYGYT
>TRBJ1-2|12|TRBV11-2
ASSPGQPNYGYT
>TRBJ1-4|13|TRBV18
ASSPLGGSNEKLF
>TRBJ1-1|10|TRBV29-1
SFNPGGFEAF
>TRBJ1-5|13|TRBV11-2
ASSFGTGRNQPQH
>TRBJ2-4|13|TRBV7-9
ASSPTGLGKNIQY
>TRBJ2-5|13|TRBV10-2
ASRLAGGVGETQY
>TRBJ1-4|14|TRBV7-9
ASSLGTVATNEKLF
>TRBJ2-3|12|TRBV4-3
ASSLQEGTDTQY
>TRBJ1-2|13|TRBV7-2
ASTNQIDRGYGYT
>TRBJ1-6|14|TRBV5-1
ASSLDRQAANSPLH
>TRBJ1-5|13|TRBV6-2/TRBV6-3
ASTSGRRGNQPQH
>TRBJ2-7|13|TRBV28
ASTTGGLPSYEQY
>TRBJ1-2|13|TRBV19
ASSIVADSNYGYT
>TRBJ2-4|14|TRBV10-3
AISESPRTDKNIQY
>TRBJ2-5|13|TRBV6-6
ASRPEGLAVETQY
>TRBJ2-7|11|TRBV7-6
ASSFGTGYEQY
>TRBJ1-2|15|TRBV15
ATSRDRPPGGVYGYT
>TRBJ1-1|12|TRBV7-2
ASSRLIMNTEAF
>TRBJ2-3|13|TRBV12-3/TRBV12-4
ASSYTSGVTDTQY
>TRBJ1-1|13|TRBV7-2
ASSLVARGSSSAF
>TRBJ2-1|12|TRBV7-2
ASKVAGGGKEQF
>TRBJ1-1|12|TRBV28
ASGVILENTEAF
>TRBJ2-7|10|TRBV12-3/TRBV12-4
ATRQEGGEQY
>TRBJ2-1|15|TRBV7-2
ASSLAGAGAEYNEQF